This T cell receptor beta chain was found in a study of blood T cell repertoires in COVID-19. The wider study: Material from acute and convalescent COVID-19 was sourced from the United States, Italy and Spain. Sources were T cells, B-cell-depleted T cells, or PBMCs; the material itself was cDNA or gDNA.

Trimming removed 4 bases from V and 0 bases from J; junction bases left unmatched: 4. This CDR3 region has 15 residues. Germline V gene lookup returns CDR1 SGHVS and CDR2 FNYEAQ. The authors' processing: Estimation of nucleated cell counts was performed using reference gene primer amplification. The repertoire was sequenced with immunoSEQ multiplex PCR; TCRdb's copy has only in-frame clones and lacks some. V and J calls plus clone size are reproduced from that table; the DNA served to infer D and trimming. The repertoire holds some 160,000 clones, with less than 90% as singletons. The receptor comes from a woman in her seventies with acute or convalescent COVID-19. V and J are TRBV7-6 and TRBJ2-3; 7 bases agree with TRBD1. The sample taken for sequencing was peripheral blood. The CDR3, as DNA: TGTGCCAGCAGCTACGGGACAGCTAGCACAGATACGCAGTATTTT. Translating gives CASSYGTASTDTQYF. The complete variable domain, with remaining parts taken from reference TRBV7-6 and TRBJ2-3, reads GAGVSQSPRYKVTKRGQDVALRCDPISGHVSLYWYRQALGQGPEFLTYFNYEAQQDKSGLPNDRFSAERPEGSISTLTIQRTEQRDSAMYRCASSYGTASTDTQYFGPGTRLTVL.